This section outlines one T cell receptor (beta chain) sequence together with its context. No antigen is known for it. The sample originates from a study of identical twins. Study-level points and caveats: A lower insertion count was a feature of abundant cord blood beta clonotypes, with no such feature in memory repertoires.

In TCRdb, the 5' RACE reads were re-called with MiXCR into one record per CDR3 protein. The sample carries about 220,000 distinct CDR3 sequences, less than 9.5% recorded once. The CDR3 loop spans 15 amino acids. With V trimmed by 8 bases and J by 0 bases, 9 bases remained unmatched. The gene calls are TRBV12-3 or TRBV12-4 and TRBJ1-1, with TRBD1 matching over 7 bases. This receptor was obtained from a woman aged 18-29 years in good health. Specimen: memory (CD45RO+) T cells sorted from blood. The DNA for the CDR3 is TGTGCCAGCCACAGGGGCCACGGTATGAACACTGAAGCTTTCTTT. This gives the protein CASHRGHGMNTEAFF.